The 14 T cell receptor beta chains listed next were all sequenced from one sample in a study of CD8+ T cells in alopecia areata. The authors extracted RNA and reverse transcribed it into cDNA as the sequencing template. Clones were read by immunoSEQ multiplex PCR, and TCRdb kept only the in-frame ones, dropping some. In the table there are fewer than 150,000 clones, around 64% of which are singletons. The specimen sequenced was CD4+ T cells sorted from blood. The receptors shown here come from a human donor in good health.

The genes are TRBV29-1 and TRBJ1-5; TRBD1 matches 8 bases. CDR3 size: 13 residues. V lost 5 bases to trimming and J lost 5 bases; unmatched junction nucleotides: 5. Germline loops: CDR1 SQVTM, CDR2 ANQGSEA. The CDR3 protein is CSVQDRVDQPQHF. The CDR3 nucleotides read TGCAGCGTTCAGGACAGGGTGGATCAGCCCCAGCATTTT. The complete variable domain, with remaining parts taken from reference TRBV29-1 and TRBJ1-5, reads SAVISQKPSRDICQRGTSLTIQCQVDSQVTMMFWYRQQPGQSLTLIATANQGSEATYESGFVIDKFPISRPNLTFSTLTVSNMSPEDSSIYLCSVQDRVDQPQHFGDGTRLSIL.

The chain uses TRBV5-1 and TRBJ2-1; a possible D gene is TRBD1 (6 bases). The CDR3 consists of 11 residues. The germline V and J ends were trimmed by 0 bases and 12 bases, with 7 bases remaining between them. Germline V gene sequence: CDR1 SGHRS, CDR2 YFSETQ. CDR3 residues: CASSLDRAQFF. As DNA, the CDR3 is TGCGCCAGCAGCTTGGACAGGGCGCAGTTCTTC.

As to this clone: In the same sample, other DNA sequences code for this CDR3. V usage is TRBV27 and J usage is TRBJ1-6; D gene ambiguous. Germline V lookup: CDR1 MNHEY, CDR2 SMNVEV (reference sequence). Trimming left V 0 bases short and J 7 bases short, with 4 bases between. The CDR3 covers 13 residues. The DNA of the CDR3 is TGTGCCAGCAGTTTATCCAGAAATTCACCCCTCCACTTT. Residues: CASSLSRNSPLHF.

This chain connects TRBV4-1 to TRBJ1-2; D ambiguous. The CDR3 contains 16 residues. Per the germline V gene, CDR1 is MGHRA and CDR2 is YSYEKL. The V gene lost 0 bases and the J gene lost 2 bases, with 13 bases spanning the gap. The CDR3: CASSQDLAGRNYGYTF. CDR3 nucleotides: TGCGCCAGCAGCCAAGATCTCGCGGGTCGGAACTATGGCTACACCTTC.

The J gene is TRBJ1-1, the V gene TRBV5-1; D call uncertain. The CDR3 spans 14 residues. From germline, CDR1 is SGHRS and CDR2 YFSETQ. Trimming took 7 bases from V and 5 from J, leaving 18 bases between them. The CDR3, as DNA: TGCGCCAGCGCTTGGTCGGATGGTGGTACTGAAGCTTTCTTT. Encoded protein: CASAWSDGGTEAFF.

This clone was counted between two and nine times. At one end, the junction sequence differs from germline, possibly due to a read error. The chain is built from TRBV29-1 and TRBJ2-5; D is undetermined. Germline V CDR1 and CDR2: SQVTM, ANQGSEA. The CDR3 has 9 residues. CDR3 sequence: CSVVVQVNF. The DNA of the CDR3 is TGCAGCGTTGTCGTTCAGGTTAACTTC.

This chain joins TRBV27 and TRBJ2-5; D not certain. The CDR3 length is 12 residues. V was cut by 5 bases and J by 5 bases, with 9 bases left in between. Germline V gene lookup returns CDR1 MNHEY and CDR2 SMNVEV (reference sequence). The DNA for the CDR3 is TGTGCCAGCAGTCCCCGTGGCGAGACCCAGTACTTC. As protein: CASSPRGETQYF.

The gene calls are TRBV20-1 and TRBJ2-1; TRBD1 matches at 7 bases. Germline V lookup: CDR1 DFQATT, CDR2 SNEGSKA (reference sequence). This CDR3 is built from 11 residues. J gave up 9 bases and V 5 bases, and 4 bases lay outside the gene matches. DNA of the CDR3: TGCAGTGCTTCGAGGACAGGTGAGCAGTTCTTC. Its translation is CSASRTGEQFF.

The chain couples TRBV2 to TRBJ1-1; the D is unclear. The germline V and J ends were trimmed by 1 base and 1 base, with 10 bases remaining between them. The CDR3 totals 15 residues. Germline-derived CDR1 and CDR2 are SNHLY and FYNNEI. The CDR3: CASSEVAGSNTEAFF. The CDR3 region has the DNA TGTGCCAGCAGTGAAGTAGCAGGATCGAACACTGAAGCTTTCTTT.

The genes are TRBV2 and TRBJ2-5, with D hard to call. This CDR3 has 9 amino acids. The germline V gene has CDR1 SNHLY and CDR2 FYNNEI. The ends were cut back, 10 bases at V and 4 bases at J, with 4 bases in the middle. The CDR3 here is CAIGETQYF. The CDR3 coding sequence is TGTGCCATAGGAGAGACCCAGTACTTC.

This CDR3 is CAWSPRLGTDTQYF. CDR3 DNA sequence: TGTGCCTGGAGTCCTCGGCTAGGCACAGATACGCAGTATTTT. The chain has TRBV30 and TRBJ2-3; D gene uncertain. CDR3 length: 14 amino acids. Germline V gene lookup returns CDR1 GTSNPN and CDR2 SVGIG (reference sequence). Trimming pared 2 bases from V and 1 base from J, leaving 10 bases between.

This clone has a single count. The chain links TRBV30 to TRBJ2-7; a possible D gene is TRBD2 (6 bases). This CDR3 contains 11 residues. Looked up from germline, CDR1 is GTSNPN and CDR2 is SVGIG (reference sequence). Trimming pared 7 bases from V and 3 bases from J, leaving 10 bases between. CDR3 in amino acids: CALGLYYEQYF. In nucleotides, the CDR3 is TGTGCCTTGGGACTCTACTACGAGCAGTACTTC.

J is TRBJ1-4 and V is TRBV25-1, with D possibly matching TRBD1 (5 bases). This CDR3 is built from 14 residues. Germline CDR1 MGHDK, CDR2 SYGVNS. Trimming removed 2 bases from V and 2 bases from J, with 6 bases in between. The CDR3 protein is CASSEAGTNEKLFF. The DNA of the CDR3 is TGTGCCAGCAGTGAAGCAGGGACTAATGAAAAACTGTTTTTT.

The chain has TRBV29-1 and TRBJ1-1; D remains ambiguous. Trimming cost V 6 bases and J 6 bases, with 11 bases left between them. Germline V gene lookup returns CDR1 SQVTM and CDR2 ANQGSEA. There are 11 residues in the CDR3. CDR3 amino acids: CSVRWQAEAFF. CDR3 sequence (DNA): TGCAGCGTCCGTTGGCAAGCTGAAGCTTTCTTT.